This T cell receptor beta chain was captured in a study of CD8 T cells in ankylosing spondylitis. The authors made TCR beta libraries by quantitative 5'-RACE with molecular barcodes. TCRdb analysed the 5' RACE reads with MiXCR anew, one entry per CDR3 protein. This sample carries just over 300,000 distinct CDR3 sequences, less than 25% of them seen once, and the ten largest clones take 3.5% to 4.5%. Trimming at V came to 6 bases and at J to 0 bases, leaving 5 bases not matched to a gene. In germline, CDR1 is ENHRY, CDR2 SYGVKD. This CDR3 is built from 14 residues. General study results and limits: It appeared that ankylosing spondylitis blood was characterized by a TCR beta motif of about 8 highly homologous variants. Disease-linked clones bore a CD8+ phenotype and were relatively rare in peripheral blood. The clones that were linked to disease were reported to be significantly enriched in matched synovial fluid samples from ankylosing spondylitis patients.

A word on this clonotype: Its antigen is undetermined.

The V call is TRBV10-3, the J call TRBJ2-7; 7 nucleotides line up with TRBD1. The clonotype was recovered from a female donor with ankylosing spondylitis or in good health (not recorded which). The specimen was blood, either unsorted or a sorted T cell fraction (not recorded which). The CDR3 DNA sequence: TGTGCCATCAGCTTAGGACAGGTCTCCTACGAGCAGTACTTC. Protein product: CAISLGQVSYEQYF.